The next 30 T cell receptor beta chains were all read from a single sample in a study of shared clonotypes between healthy human individuals. The data were produced by immunoSEQ multiplex PCR, yet TCRdb's version contains in-frame clones alone and is incomplete. Among approximately 2.5 million clones, approximately 93% were seen once, and the ten largest hold about 0.39%. Sequencing input: naive CD4+ T cells from PBMCs. Subset specified: CD45RA+ positively selected. The source is a man aged 18 to 29 in good health. Some clones in this sample may be carry-over from other donors' samples.

Only one count was recorded for this clone. The chain is built from TRBV19 and TRBJ1-2; maybe TRBD1 (6 bases). Germline V gene lookup returns CDR1 LNHDA and CDR2 SQIVND (reference sequence). This CDR3 contains 14 residues. Trimming stripped 7 bases from V and 4 bases from J, with 16 bases between. The CDR3 DNA reads as TGTGCCAGTACATACGTGGACAGTCCCTATGGCTACACCTTC. Encoded protein: CASTYVDSPYGYTF.

In this sample, this clone turned up once. This chain links TRBV7-8 with TRBJ2-3, with D maybe TRBD1 (6 bases). V lost 5 bases to trimming and J lost 0 bases, with 15 bases between them. The CDR3 spans 16 residues. The germline V gene encodes CDR1 SGHVS and CDR2 FQNEAQ. The CDR3 reads CASSPLGDTSTDTQYF. The CDR3 bases are TGTGCCAGCAGCCCACTCGGGGACACAAGCACAGATACGCAGTATTTT. Filled out from reference TRBV7-8 and TRBJ2-3, the complete variable domain reads GAGVSQSPRYKVAKRGQDVALRCDPISGHVSLFWYQQALGQGPEFLTYFQNEAQLDKSGLPSDRFFAERPEGSVSTLKIQRTQQEDSAVYLCASSPLGDTSTDTQYFGPGTRLTVL.

The genes are TRBV4-2 and TRBJ2-1, with 10 bases identical to TRBD1. The CDR3 extends over 14 amino acids. The germline V gene encodes CDR1 LGHNA and CDR2 YNFKEQ. J was trimmed by 10 bases and V by 6 bases; bases with no gene match: 9. The CDR3 nucleotides read TGTGCCAGCAGTACCAGACAGGGGGCAATCGAGCAGTTCTTC. Amino acids: CASSTRQGAIEQFF.

In this sample, this clone turned up a few times. The CDR3 DNA reads TGTGCCAGCAGACCGAAATTGACAGGGGACACTGAAGCTTTCTTT. Protein product: CASRPKLTGDTEAFF. The J gene is TRBJ1-1, the V gene TRBV2; 8 bases fit TRBD1. Losses at the gene ends were 6 bases for V and 3 bases for J; bases not matched to a gene: 9. Per germline, CDR1 SNHLY and CDR2 FYNNEI. The CDR3 has 15 residues.

The chain uses TRBV5-1 and TRBJ2-7, with no clear D. The CDR3 totals 15 residues. V dropped 2 bases and J dropped 0 bases, with 12 bases sitting between them. Germline CDR1 and CDR2: SGHRS and YFSETQ. CDR3 nucleotide sequence: TGCGCCAGCAGCTTTGGACGGAGTAGCTCCTACGAGCAGTACTTC. Translating gives CASSFGRSSSYEQYF. Drawing the rest from reference TRBV5-1 and TRBJ2-7, the complete variable domain is KAGVTQTPRYLIKTRGQQVTLSCSPISGHRSVSWYQQTPGQGLQFLFEYFSETQRNKGNFPGRFSGRQFSNSRSEMNVSTLELGDSALYLCASSFGRSSSYEQYFGPGTRLTVT.

This clone was seen a handful of times. The genes are TRBV29-1 and TRBJ2-6; D possibly corresponds to TRBD2 (7 bases). The CDR3 contains 16 residues. The germline CDR1 and CDR2 sequences are SQVTM and ANQGSEA. V shed 3 bases and J shed 0 bases, with 12 bases lying between them. The chain's CDR3 is CSVDERGASGANVLTF. CDR3 nucleotides: TGCAGCGTTGATGAACGGGGGGCCTCTGGGGCCAACGTCCTGACTTTC.

This sequence joins TRBV19 and TRBJ1-5; no clear D. V was trimmed by 1 base and J by 5 bases, leaving 9 bases between them. Germline V lookup: CDR1 LNHDA, CDR2 SQIVND (reference sequence). The CDR3 has 14 amino acids. The CDR3 protein is CASSIVTQHQPQHF. CDR3 sequence (DNA): TGTGCCAGTAGTATAGTTACACAGCATCAGCCCCAGCATTTT.

V is TRBV5-1 and J is TRBJ2-5; 9 bases line up with TRBD2. CDR3 length equals 16 residues. The germline V gene has CDR1 SGHRS and CDR2 YFSETQ. J was trimmed by 2 bases and V by 0 bases; bases with no gene match: 5. CDR3: CASSLGSSGKQETQYF. The CDR3 region has the DNA TGCGCCAGCAGCTTGGGGTCTAGCGGGAAGCAAGAGACCCAGTACTTC. The variable domain in full, completed from reference TRBV5-1 and TRBJ2-5, reads KAGVTQTPRYLIKTRGQQVTLSCSPISGHRSVSWYQQTPGQGLQFLFEYFSETQRNKGNFPGRFSGRQFSNSRSEMNVSTLELGDSALYLCASSLGSSGKQETQYFGPGTRLLVL.

This clone was picked up a small number of times. The chain has TRBV29-1 and TRBJ1-4; D is possibly TRBD1 (5 bases). This CDR3 contains 13 residues. Germline V gives CDR1 SQVTM, CDR2 ANQGSEA. V lost 3 bases, J lost 6 bases, and 11 bases lay in between. CDR3 in DNA: TGCAGCGTTGATGCACGGGGGGATGAAAAACTGTTTTTT. It yields the protein CSVDARGDEKLFF.

Regarding this clone: Other nucleotide sequences in the sample specify the same CDR3. This chain joins TRBV28 and TRBJ2-1; no clear D. Germline lookup yields CDR1 MDHEN and CDR2 SYDVKM. V lost 5 bases and J 0 bases, leaving 8 bases between the germline ends. This CDR3 comprises 14 residues. CDR3 bases: TGTGCCAGCAGTCTCCTAGGCTCCTACAATGAGCAGTTCTTC. Its protein product is CASSLLGSYNEQFF.

This sequence joins TRBV19 and TRBJ1-4; no definite D call. The CDR3 is 15 residues long. V lost 3 bases, J lost 2 bases, and 10 bases lay in between. The germline V gene has CDR1 LNHDA and CDR2 SQIVND (reference sequence). In nucleotides, the CDR3 is TGTGCCAGTAGTATCGAGGGCAGGACTAATGAAAAACTGTTTTTT. Translation: CASSIEGRTNEKLFF.

Only one count was recorded for this clone. The genes are TRBV28 and TRBJ2-1; D unclear. The germline CDR1 and CDR2 sequences are MDHEN and SYDVKM. V was trimmed by 5 bases and J by 10 bases, leaving 9 bases between them. This CDR3 is built from 11 residues. The CDR3 bases are TGTGCCAGCAGTCAAAGGGTAGAGCAGTTCTTC. Residues: CASSQRVEQFF.

The chain couples TRBV9 to TRBJ1-2; 7 nucleotides match TRBD1. This CDR3 is 12 amino acids long. V trimming: 3 bases; J trimming: 8 bases; junction bases outside the gene matches: 4. Germline CDR1 reads SGDLS; CDR2 reads YYNGEE. The CDR3 DNA reads as TGTGCCAGCAGCGGGGACAGTTCGGGCTACACCTTC. The encoded protein is CASSGDSSGYTF.

This chain joins TRBV6-1 and TRBJ1-1; D uncertain. CDR3 length equals 14 residues. Trimming took 2 bases from V and 1 from J, leaving 8 bases between them. Per the germline V gene, CDR1 is MNHNS and CDR2 is SASEGT. The CDR3: CASSEPTWNTEAFF. CDR3 sequence (DNA): TGTGCCAGCAGTGAACCTACCTGGAACACTGAAGCTTTCTTT.

V gene TRBV7-9 combines with J gene TRBJ2-3; the D is unclear. V dropped 4 bases and J dropped 0 bases, with 17 bases sitting between them. Germline CDR1 and CDR2: SEHNR and FQNEAQ (reference sequence). This CDR3 comprises 17 residues. The CDR3 sequence: CASSSPFDGSSTDTQYF. The CDR3 nucleotides read TGTGCCAGCAGCTCCCCCTTCGACGGTTCTAGCACAGATACGCAGTATTTT.

The genes are TRBV2 and TRBJ1-6; D possibly corresponds to TRBD1 (6 bases). This CDR3 has 15 amino acids. CDR1 SNHLY and CDR2 FYNNEI come from the germline V gene. Trimming shortened V by 8 bases and J by 9 bases, and 20 bases separated the two germline ends. The CDR3 DNA is TGTGCCAGCTACGACCGGGACATCGGTGGTTCACCCCTCCACTTT. Protein sequence: CASYDRDIGGSPLHF.

The rearrangement joins TRBV30 to TRBJ2-3; 13 positions match TRBD2. The CDR3 runs 15 residues. Trimming took 5 bases from V and 3 from J; bases not matched to a gene: 5. Looked up from germline, CDR1 is GTSNPN and CDR2 is SVGIG (reference sequence). CDR3 coding DNA: TGTGCCTGGGGTCCGGGACTAGCGGGAACAGATACGCAGTATTTT. Its protein product is CAWGPGLAGTDTQYF.

J is TRBJ2-7 and V is TRBV29-1; D might be TRBD1 or TRBD2, each matching 5 bases. The germline V gene has CDR1 SQVTM and CDR2 ANQGSEA. V lost 6 bases to trimming and J lost 0 bases, with 18 bases between them. This CDR3 is built from 15 residues. CDR3 sequence: CSVDLPGRPSYEQYF. Here the CDR3 DNA reads TGCAGCGTGGACCTACCGGGACGGCCCTCCTACGAGCAGTACTTC.

The chain couples TRBV28 to TRBJ2-1, with a weak D call TRBD1 (6 bases). CDR1 is MDHEN, CDR2 SYDVKM, per germline. V dropped 10 bases and J dropped 0 bases, with 22 bases sitting between them. The CDR3 contains 17 residues. The CDR3 here is CAIVGGFGDPSYNEQFF. CDR3 in DNA: TGTGCCATCGTAGGGGGATTCGGTGATCCCTCCTACAATGAGCAGTTCTTC.

Remarks on this clone: The sample holds other DNA sequences that translate to the same CDR3. The gene calls are TRBV7-8 and TRBJ2-7; TRBD1 matches 9 bases. After removal of 5 bases from V and 6 bases from J, the junction contained 5 bases not matched to a gene. CDR1 and CDR2 from the germline V gene are SGHVS and FQNEAQ. The CDR3 has 13 amino acids. Here the CDR3 DNA reads TGTGCCAGCAGCCGGGACAGGGAAGGCGAGCAGTACTTC. Translating gives CASSRDREGEQYF. Combining the CDR3 with reference TRBV7-8 and TRBJ2-7 gives the whole variable domain GAGVSQSPRYKVAKRGQDVALRCDPISGHVSLFWYQQALGQGPEFLTYFQNEAQLDKSGLPSDRFFAERPEGSVSTLKIQRTQQEDSAVYLCASSRDREGEQYFGPGTRLTVT.

This chain uses TRBV27 with TRBJ2-2, with D perhaps matching TRBD1 or TRBD2 (5 bases each). CDR1 is MNHEY, CDR2 SMNVEV, per germline (reference sequence). The CDR3 runs to 17 residues. The V and J ends lost 5 bases and 6 bases respectively, with 22 bases between them. The CDR3 loop is CASSRRVRGREPGELFF. The DNA of the CDR3 is TGTGCCAGCAGTCGTAGGGTGAGGGGCAGGGAGCCCGGGGAGCTGTTTTTT.

J is TRBJ2-5 and V is TRBV20-1; D possibly corresponds to TRBD1 (6 bases). The CDR3 is 11 residues long. Trimming left V 4 bases short and J 5 bases short, with 8 bases between. Germline assignment: CDR1 DFQATT and CDR2 SNEGSKA (reference sequence). The CDR3 spells CSANRVETQYF. CDR3 DNA: TGCAGTGCTAACAGGGTCGAGACCCAGTACTTC.

The gene calls are TRBV10-3 and TRBJ2-2, with TRBD1 as a possible D gene (5 bases). Germline CDR1 and CDR2: ENHRY and SYGVKD. This CDR3 comprises 14 residues. V gave up 3 bases and J gave up 5 bases, with 10 bases separating them. The CDR3 region is CAISDIRVTGELFF. CDR3 DNA: TGTGCCATCAGTGATATCAGGGTGACCGGGGAGCTGTTTTTT.

This clone is a singleton in its sample. The chain couples TRBV18 to TRBJ2-3; D might be TRBD2 (6 bases). Germline values: CDR1 KGHSH, CDR2 LQKENI. V lost 2 bases to trimming and J lost 0 bases, with 15 bases between them. CDR3 size: 17 residues. This CDR3 reads CASSPNNRGLSTDTQYF. The CDR3 DNA follows: TGTGCCAGCTCACCAAACAATCGGGGACTGAGCACAGATACGCAGTATTTT.

The rearrangement uses TRBV5-1 and TRBJ2-7; TRBD2 aligns across 10 bases. The CDR3 has 18 residues. Trimming cost V 4 bases and J 11 bases; bases outside gene matches: 24. CDR1 is SGHRS, CDR2 YFSETQ, per germline. CDR3 in DNA: TGCGCCAGCAGCCCTCGGGGTGGGGGGACTAGCGTCATAAGGAGCGAGTACTTC. Protein product: CASSPRGGGTSVIRSEYF.

The chain joins TRBV6-5 to TRBJ2-5; the D call may be TRBD1 or TRBD2 (6 bases each). Trimming pared 0 bases from V and 3 bases from J, leaving 8 bases between. Germline lookup yields CDR1 MNHEY and CDR2 SVGAGI. The CDR3 totals 14 residues. CDR3 sequence reads: CASSYSGGKETQYF. The CDR3, as DNA: TGTGCCAGCAGTTACTCAGGGGGGAAAGAGACCCAGTACTTC.

The CDR3 sequence is CASWGGLSYNEQFF. In nucleotides, the CDR3 is TGTGCCAGCTGGGGAGGGCTGTCCTACAATGAGCAGTTCTTC. The chain is built from TRBV18 and TRBJ2-1, with 7 bases matching TRBD2. Germline-derived CDR1 and CDR2 are KGHSH and LQKENI. V gave up 7 bases and J gave up 1 base; unmatched junction bases: 4. CDR3 length equals 14 residues.

The genes are TRBV28 and TRBJ2-2, with D maybe TRBD2 (5 bases). The CDR3 runs 14 residues. Germline V lookup: CDR1 MDHEN, CDR2 SYDVKM. With 4 bases removed from V and 3 bases from J, the gap between germline ends came to 9 bases. CDR3 amino acids: CASSWQRHTGELFF. CDR3 in DNA: TGTGCCAGCAGTTGGCAGCGGCACACCGGGGAGCTGTTTTTT. Complete variable domain (other parts from reference TRBV28 and TRBJ2-2): DVKVTQSSRYLVKRTGEKVFLECVQDMDHENMFWYRQDPGLGLRLIYFSYDVKMKEKGDIPEGYSVSREKKERFSLILESASTNQTSMYLCASSWQRHTGELFFGEGSRLTVL.

The chain employs TRBV2 and TRBJ2-7, with TRBD2 matching over 10 bases. Germline V gene lookup returns CDR1 SNHLY and CDR2 FYNNEI. V was clipped by 5 bases and J by 6 bases; unmatched bases: 7. CDR3 length: 14 amino acids. In DNA, the CDR3 is TGTGCCAGCAGTAAATCGGGACTAGCGACCGAGCAGTACTTC. Translating gives CASSKSGLATEQYF.

This chain uses TRBV19 with TRBJ2-1, with 10 positions matching TRBD1. Germline V gene sequence: CDR1 LNHDA, CDR2 SQIVND (reference sequence). V lost 3 bases, J lost 7 bases, and 15 bases stayed unmatched. This CDR3 is 18 amino acids long. The CDR3 coding sequence is TGTGCCAGTAGTATTCGCGGCCCGAGACAGGGGGCAGGTAATGAGCAGTTCTTC. Translated, it gives CASSIRGPRQGAGNEQFF.